The clone carrying this T cell receptor (beta chain) showed up just a few times. The data are from a study of T-cell reconstitution after alpha-beta-depleted transplantation in children. In germline, CDR1 is SQVTM, CDR2 ANQGSEA. V lost 3 bases and J lost 0, with 10 bases in between. The CDR3 runs 14 residues. Preparation of the TCRbeta library was carried out with unique molecular identifiers. Each CDR3 protein gets one entry after TCRdb re-called the PCR reads with MiXCR. The sample consists of about 500,000 distinct CDR3 sequences, around a third of them appearing once. Sequencing used PBMCs from the stem cell graft donor, obtained from the stem cell graft. The gene calls are TRBV29-1 and TRBJ2-3; a possible D gene is TRBD2 (5 bases). The sequence came from a human donor who donated a stem cell graft to a child with aplastic anemia. The DNA of the CDR3 is TGCAGCGTTGAGAAGGGAGCGAGCACAGATACGCAGTATTTT. Its protein product is CSVEKGASTDTQYF.